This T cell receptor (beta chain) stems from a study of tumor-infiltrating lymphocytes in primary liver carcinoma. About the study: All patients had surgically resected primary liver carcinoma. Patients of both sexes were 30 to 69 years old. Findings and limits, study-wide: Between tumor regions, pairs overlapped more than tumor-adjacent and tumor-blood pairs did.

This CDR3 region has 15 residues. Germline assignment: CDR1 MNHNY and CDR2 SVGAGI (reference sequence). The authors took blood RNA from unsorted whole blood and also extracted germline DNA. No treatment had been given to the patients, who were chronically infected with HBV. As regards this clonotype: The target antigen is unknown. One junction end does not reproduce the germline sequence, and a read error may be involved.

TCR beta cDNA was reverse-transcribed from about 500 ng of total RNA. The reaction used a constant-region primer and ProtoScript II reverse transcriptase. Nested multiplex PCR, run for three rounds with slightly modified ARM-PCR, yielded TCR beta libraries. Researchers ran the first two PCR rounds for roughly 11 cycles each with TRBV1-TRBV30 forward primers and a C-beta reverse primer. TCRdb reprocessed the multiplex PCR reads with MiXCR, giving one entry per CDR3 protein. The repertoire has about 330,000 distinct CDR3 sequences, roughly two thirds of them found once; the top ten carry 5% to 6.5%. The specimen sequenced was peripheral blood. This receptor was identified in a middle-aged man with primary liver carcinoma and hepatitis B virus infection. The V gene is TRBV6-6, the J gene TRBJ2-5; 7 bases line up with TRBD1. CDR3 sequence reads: CVSSKQGIPQETQYF. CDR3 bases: TGTGTCAGCAGTAAACAGGGGATCCCTCAAGAGACCCAGTACTTC.